This TCR beta chain was sequenced for a study of blood T cells in healthy people across ages. The CDR3 consists of 15 residues. V was pared by 1 base and J by 0 bases, with 2 bases of the junction left unmatched. Germline lookup yields CDR1 DFQATT and CDR2 SNEGSKA (reference sequence). Findings and caveats of the study: Strong correlation linked observed beta diversity and percent naive T cells.

A word on this clonotype: Its cognate antigen is unknown.

A J-beta primer mix and a sample-barcoded 5' primer were used in a second PCR of about 6 to 12 cycles. All cDNA molecules were each tagged by a template-switch adaptor with 12 random nucleotides. TCRdb processed the 5' RACE reads anew with MiXCR; each CDR3 protein has one entry. Here the sample spans about 640,000 distinct CDR3 sequences, 58% being singletons. The receptor was derived from a man in his fifties or sixties in good health. The chain recombines TRBV20-1 with TRBJ2-3, with 9 bases that match TRBD1. Sequencing used blood. The CDR3 nucleotides read TGCAGTGCTAGAGGTGGGACAGGGAGCACAGATACGCAGTATTTT. Translated, it gives CSARGGTGSTDTQYF.